The clone carrying this TCR beta chain appeared many times. What it binds is unknown. Orbital computed tomography and thyroid ultrasound, together with serum TRAb and thyroxine and clinical symptoms, were used for diagnoses. Germline values: CDR1 GTSNPN, CDR2 SVGIG (reference sequence). V lost 0 bases and J 2 bases, leaving 8 bases between the germline ends. The CDR3 runs 14 residues. The data were taken from a study of T cells in Graves' hyperthyroidism and ophthalmopathy. Study-level background: Peripheral blood draws took place at initial diagnosis, ahead of any treatment.

Findings and caveats of the study: Appearing also in blood were most of the thyroid clonotypes expanded above 0.001.

The investigators amplified TCR beta CDR3 regions from RNA transcripts. First-round RT-PCR with HTBI primers amplified the TCR CDR3 region. MiXCR, run by TCRdb on the multiplex PCR reads, gives a single entry per CDR3 protein. The sample shows about 770,000 distinct CDR3 sequences, roughly a sixth of them seen only once. Sequencing was carried out using blood. The TCR originated in a woman between 50 and 59 years old with Graves' hyperthyroidism that later progressed to Graves' ophthalmopathy. The chain couples TRBV30 to TRBJ1-5; D is possibly TRBD1 (5 bases). The CDR3 is CAWSVGRRNQPQHF. Here the CDR3 DNA reads TGTGCCTGGAGTGTGGGGCGGCGCAATCAGCCCCAGCATTTT.